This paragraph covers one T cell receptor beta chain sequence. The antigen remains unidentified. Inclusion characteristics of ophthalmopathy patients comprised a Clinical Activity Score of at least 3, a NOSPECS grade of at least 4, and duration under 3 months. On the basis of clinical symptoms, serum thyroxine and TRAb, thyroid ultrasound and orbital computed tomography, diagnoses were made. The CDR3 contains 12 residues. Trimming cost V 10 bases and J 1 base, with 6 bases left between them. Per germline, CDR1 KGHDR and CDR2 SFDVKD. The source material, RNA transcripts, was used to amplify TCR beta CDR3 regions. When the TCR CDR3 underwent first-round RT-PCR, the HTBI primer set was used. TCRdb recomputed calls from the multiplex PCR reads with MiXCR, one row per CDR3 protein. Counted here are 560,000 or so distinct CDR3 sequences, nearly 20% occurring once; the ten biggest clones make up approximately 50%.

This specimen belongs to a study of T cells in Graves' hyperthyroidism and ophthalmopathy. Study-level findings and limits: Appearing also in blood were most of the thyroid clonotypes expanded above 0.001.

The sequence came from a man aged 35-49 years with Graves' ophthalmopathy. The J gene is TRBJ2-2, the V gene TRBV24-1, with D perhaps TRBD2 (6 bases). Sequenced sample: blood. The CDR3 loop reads CATGGNTGELFF. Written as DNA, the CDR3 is TGTGCCACGGGGGGGAACACCGGGGAGCTGTTTTTT.